Below, 26 T cell receptor beta chains from the same sample are listed, as sequenced in a study of identifying expanded T cells in peripheral blood (dated 2019 in TCRdb). The receptor library was made with the immunoSEQ multiplex PCR assay. In TCRdb, the immuneACCESS table is reduced to in-frame sequences with V and J assigned. These tables do not hold every clone; where another copy was compared, an unresolved V gene accounts for under half, and the others remain unexplained. Recorded for this sample are 55,000 to 60,000 clones; around 90% of them occurred a single time. The ten top clones hold around 3.3% of the sample. Sequencing input: blood. The receptors were sampled from a person aged 18 to 75 in good health.

J is TRBJ2-3 and V is TRBV27, with D uncertain. CDR1 MNHEY and CDR2 SMNVEV come from the germline V gene (reference sequence). The CDR3 is made up of 14 amino acids. The V gene lost 7 bases and the J gene lost 6 bases, with 17 bases spanning the gap. The CDR3 loop reads CASKWALETDTQYF. CDR3 DNA: TGTGCCAGCAAATGGGCTCTAGAAACCGATACGCAGTATTTT.

This clone has only one observation. The rearrangement joins TRBV5-6 to TRBJ2-5; tentative D call: TRBD2 (6 bases). The germline CDR1 and CDR2 sequences are SGHDT and YYEEEE. The CDR3 loop spans 15 amino acids. V was pared by 3 bases and J by 7 bases, with 19 bases between. The CDR3 protein is CASSWISGATPTQYF. CDR3 DNA: TGTGCCAGCAGCTGGATTTCGGGAGCAACCCCGACCCAGTACTTC. The full variable domain, its missing parts supplied by reference TRBV5-6 and TRBJ2-5, is DAGVTQSPTHLIKTRGQQVTLRCSPKSGHDTVSWYQQALGQGPQFIFQYYEEEERQRGNFPDRFSGHQFPNYSSELNVNALLLGDSALYLCASSWISGATPTQYFGPGTRLLVL.

This sequence joins TRBV29-1 and TRBJ2-7, with a tentative D call TRBD2 (5 bases). The CDR3 loop spans 12 amino acids. Germline assignment: CDR1 SQVTM and CDR2 ANQGSEA. Trimming pared 4 bases from V and 1 base from J, leaving 8 bases between. The DNA for the CDR3 is TGCAGCGTTGGGAGGAATTCCTACGAGCAGTACTTC. It specifies CSVGRNSYEQYF.

This sequence joins TRBV27 and TRBJ2-2, with 9 bases fitting TRBD1. Germline V gene lookup returns CDR1 MNHEY and CDR2 SMNVEV (reference sequence). The CDR3 extends over 14 amino acids. V was clipped by 6 bases and J by 6 bases; unmatched bases: 5. The DNA of the CDR3 is TGTGCCAGCAGAACAGGGGGCGCCCCCGGGGAGCTGTTTTTT. Encoded protein: CASRTGGAPGELFF.

This chain connects TRBV11-1 to TRBJ1-5; 8 positions agree with TRBD1. Germline V gene data show CDR1 as SGHAT and CDR2 as FQDESV (reference sequence). This CDR3 spans 14 amino acids. With 5 bases clipped from V and 4 bases from J, the junction kept 4 bases outside the gene matches. CDR3 sequence (DNA): TGTGCCAGCAGCCCAGGGACAGGTAATCAGCCCCAGCATTTT. Its translation is CASSPGTGNQPQHF.

This clone was found a few times. The chain links TRBV4-1 to TRBJ1-1, with D hard to call. Trimming pared 3 bases from V and 1 base from J, leaving 3 bases between. The germline gives CDR1 MGHRA, CDR2 YSYEKL. The CDR3 has 12 amino acids. CDR3 in DNA: TGCGCCAGCAGCCATCCGAACACTGAAGCTTTCTTT. It encodes CASSHPNTEAFF.

CDR3 sequence reads: CASSLAGQGGKNIQYF. The CDR3 DNA follows: TGCGCCAGCAGCTTGGCGGGACAGGGTGGGAAAAACATTCAGTACTTC. V gene TRBV5-1 combines with J gene TRBJ2-4; the match to TRBD1 covers 9 bases. V lost 0 bases to trimming and J lost 4 bases; unmatched junction nucleotides: 5. Looked up from germline, CDR1 is SGHRS and CDR2 is YFSETQ. The CDR3 sequence is 16 residues long.

The CDR3 protein is CASSLKFGSEQYF. CDR3 in DNA: TGTGCCAGCAGCTTAAAATTCGGGAGTGAGCAGTACTTC. The rearrangement links TRBV7-2 to TRBJ2-5; tentative D call: TRBD2 (6 bases). There are 13 residues in the CDR3. The germline CDR1 and CDR2 sequences are SGHTA and FQGNSA. V was shortened by 2 bases and J by 11 bases, with 15 bases between the two germline ends.

The chain uses TRBV2 and TRBJ1-2; 7 bases are shared with TRBD1. CDR1 and CDR2 (germline): SNHLY, FYNNEI. This CDR3 comprises 13 residues. The ends lost 4 bases at V and 4 bases at J; junction bases unmatched: 3. The CDR3 coding sequence is TGTGCCAGCAGTGGGGACAGCATCTATGGCTACACCTTC. This sequence encodes CASSGDSIYGYTF.

The chain is built from TRBV11-2 and TRBJ1-1; 8 bases are shared with TRBD1. The CDR3 loop spans 18 amino acids. Germline V gene lookup returns CDR1 SGHAT and CDR2 FQNNGV. V was pared by 2 bases and J by 0 bases, with 11 bases of the junction left unmatched. CDR3 in DNA: TGTGCCAGCAGCTTAAGGCGAACGGGACAGGTAATGAACACTGAAGCTTTCTTT. Protein sequence: CASSLRRTGQVMNTEAFF.

The chain couples TRBV9 to TRBJ1-1, with D perhaps matching TRBD1 (6 bases). Trimming took off 4 bases at V and 1 base at J, with 20 bases between the two ends. Per the germline V gene, CDR1 is SGDLS and CDR2 is YYNGEE. This CDR3 has 17 residues. The CDR3 coding sequence is TGTGCCAGCAGCCTCGAGGGCCGGACAGTCAGGAACACTGAAGCTTTCTTT. The encoded protein is CASSLEGRTVRNTEAFF.

For the CDR3, the DNA is TGTGCCAGCAGCCATACAGGGTGGAGTGAGCCCACAGATACGCAGTATTTT. Amino acid sequence: CASSHTGWSEPTDTQYF. V gene TRBV7-2 combines with J gene TRBJ2-3, with TRBD1 as a possible D gene (6 bases). The CDR3 covers 17 residues. Trimming cost V 5 bases and J 2 bases, with 20 bases left between them. CDR1 and CDR2 (germline): SGHTA, FQGNSA. Looking up the rest from reference TRBV7-2 and TRBJ2-3 gives the full variable domain: GAGVSQSPSNKVTEKGKDVELRCDPISGHTALYWYRQSLGQGLEFLIYFQGNSAPDKSGLPSDRFSAERTGGSVSTLTIQRTQQEDSAVYLCASSHTGWSEPTDTQYFGPGTRLTVL.

The chain joins TRBV5-1 to TRBJ2-1, with 12 bases lining up with TRBD2. CDR1 and CDR2 (germline): SGHRS, YFSETQ. The CDR3 runs 15 residues. V was clipped by 6 bases and J by 7 bases; unmatched bases: 8. The CDR3 coding sequence is TGCGCCAGCAAAAAGGGGCTAGCGGGAGGGAATGAGCAGTTCTTC. It codes for CASKKGLAGGNEQFF.

In its sample, this clone was seen once. The rearrangement joins TRBV7-6 to TRBJ1-5; possibly TRBD1 for D (6 bases). The germline V gene has CDR1 SGHVS and CDR2 FNYEAQ. Trimming shortened V by 1 base and J by 5 bases, and 12 bases separated the two germline ends. The CDR3 is made up of 15 amino acids. The DNA for the CDR3 is TGTGCCAGCAGCTTAGACGGGGGGCGAGATCAGCCCCAGCATTTT. It codes for CASSLDGGRDQPQHF.

The V and J genes are TRBV6-4 and TRBJ2-2; no definite D call. The CDR3 extends over 14 amino acids. CDR1 is MRHNA and CDR2 is SNTAGT in the germline V gene. The V and J ends lost 4 bases and 1 base respectively, with 7 bases between them. The CDR3 sequence is CASSVEKNTGELFF. The CDR3 coding sequence is TGTGCCAGCAGTGTAGAGAAGAACACCGGGGAGCTGTTTTTT.

The CDR3 reads CASSEAGNTEAFF. The CDR3 DNA sequence: TGTGCCAGCAGTGAAGCGGGGAACACTGAAGCTTTCTTT. V is TRBV25-1 and J is TRBJ1-1, with no clear D. The V end was cut by 2 bases, the J end by 1 base, with 5 bases between. The CDR3 sequence is 13 residues long. The germline V gene encodes CDR1 MGHDK and CDR2 SYGVNS.

This clone has a handful of counts. V usage is TRBV7-2 and J usage is TRBJ1-1; no clear D gene. Germline-derived CDR1 and CDR2 are SGHTA and FQGNSA. Trimming cost V 3 bases and J 3 bases, with 14 bases left between them. CDR3 length equals 15 residues. Here the CDR3 reads CASSFLITGYTEAFF. The CDR3 DNA sequence: TGTGCCAGCAGCTTTCTCATCACTGGATACACTGAAGCTTTCTTT.

V is TRBV7-9 and J is TRBJ2-7; D is ambiguous. Germline V gene data show CDR1 as SEHNR and CDR2 as FQNEAQ (reference sequence). This CDR3 comprises 12 residues. V lost 0 bases, J lost 7 bases, and 7 bases lay in between. Written as DNA, the CDR3 is TGTGCCAGCAGCTTAGCGACCGGGGAGCAGTACTTC. Residues: CASSLATGEQYF.

This chain connects TRBV5-1 to TRBJ2-1; 12 bases fit TRBD2. Germline CDR1 is SGHRS and CDR2 is YFSETQ. The V and J ends lost 0 bases and 10 bases, in that order; junction bases with no gene match: 5. This CDR3 contains 15 residues. CDR3 amino acids: CASSLASGGVEEQFF. Written as DNA, the CDR3 is TGCGCCAGCAGCTTGGCTAGCGGGGGGGTCGAGGAGCAGTTCTTC.

The chain links TRBV7-8 to TRBJ1-6; D unresolved. In germline, CDR1 is SGHVS, CDR2 FQNEAQ. Between the trimmed V and J ends, which lost 4 bases and 7 bases, there was a span of 8 bases. The CDR3 spans 13 residues. The CDR3 reads CASSSRTNSPLHF. CDR3 in DNA: TGTGCCAGCAGCTCTCGGACGAATTCACCCCTCCACTTT.

The chain is built from TRBV4-3 and TRBJ1-4, with TRBD1 identical over 8 bases. This CDR3 contains 17 residues. The germline CDR1 and CDR2 sequences are LGHNA and YSLEER. With 1 base clipped from V and 7 bases from J, the junction kept 11 bases outside the gene matches. The CDR3 DNA sequence: TGCGCCAGCAGCCAAGTCGGCCAGGGGGCTGATAGTGAAAAACTGTTTTTT. It codes for CASSQVGQGADSEKLFF.

This rearrangement joins TRBV25-1 to TRBJ2-5; unclear D gene. Germline assignment: CDR1 MGHDK and CDR2 SYGVNS. Between the trimmed V and J ends, which lost 6 bases and 3 bases, there was a span of 17 bases. This CDR3 spans 15 amino acids. CDR3 residues: CASSGSTGREETQYF. CDR3 nucleotide sequence: TGTGCCAGCAGCGGATCAACCGGAAGGGAAGAGACCCAGTACTTC.

V usage is TRBV27 and J usage is TRBJ1-1; D uncertain. V lost 5 bases and J lost 0, with 7 bases in between. Germline loops: CDR1 MNHEY, CDR2 SMNVEV (reference sequence). The CDR3 length is 13 residues. CDR3 nucleotides: TGTGCCAGCAGTATCCAGGTGAACACTGAAGCTTTCTTT. It encodes CASSIQVNTEAFF.

Concerning this clone: Distinct nucleotide sequences in the sample also encode this CDR3. The rearrangement links TRBV5-1 to TRBJ1-2, with a tentative D call TRBD1 (5 bases). Germline loops: CDR1 SGHRS, CDR2 YFSETQ. CDR3 size: 14 residues. The V gene lost 0 bases and the J gene lost 4 bases, with 10 bases spanning the gap. This CDR3 is CASSLEQGLYGYTF. The CDR3 nucleotides read TGCGCCAGCAGCTTGGAGCAGGGCCTCTATGGCTACACCTTC.

The genes are TRBV18 and TRBJ2-7; 9 nucleotides agree with TRBD2. The V segment lost 6 bases and the J segment 0 bases; nucleotides outside the gene matches: 9. The CDR3 extends over 16 amino acids. Looked up from germline, CDR1 is KGHSH and CDR2 is LQKENI. The CDR3 DNA sequence: TGTGCCAGCTCCCCTAATAGCGGGAGTGTCTCCTACGAGCAGTACTTC. Protein: CASSPNSGSVSYEQYF.

The V and J genes are TRBV10-3 and TRBJ2-7; no definite D call. From germline, CDR1 is ENHRY and CDR2 SYGVKD. Trimming left V 4 bases short and J 3 bases short, with 4 bases between. There are 11 residues in the CDR3. CDR3 nucleotides: TGTGCCATCAGTGCCAACTACGAGCAGTACTTC. Translated, it gives CAISANYEQYF.